A single sample gave rise to the 16 T cell receptor beta chains below, sequenced in a study of T-cell reconstitution after alpha-beta-depleted transplantation in children. Molecular barcoding with unique molecular identifiers was used for the TCRbeta library. MiXCR was run by TCRdb on the PCR reads, yielding one entry per CDR3 protein. The sample holds around 670,000 distinct CDR3 sequences, 13% seen once. Material: PBMCs, obtained before TCRalphabeta/CD19-depleted stem cell transplant. These receptors were obtained from a girl aged 2-10 years with congenital amegakaryocytic thrombocytopenia, due to receive a stem cell transplant.

This clonotype was observed at least ten times. One junction end does not reproduce the germline sequence, and a read error may be involved. The chain carries TRBV4-1 and TRBJ2-7, with TRBD2 matching over 11 bases. From germline, CDR1 is MGHRA and CDR2 YSYEKL. The CDR3 sequence is 17 residues long. The CDR3 protein is CASSQENLAGGSYDQYF. CDR3 bases: TGCGCCAGCAGCCAAGAAAACCTAGCGGGAGGCTCCTACGACCAGTACTTC.

The rearrangement joins TRBV10-3 to TRBJ2-7; D not certain. Germline-derived CDR1 and CDR2 are ENHRY and SYGVKD. V was trimmed by 0 bases and J by 5 bases, leaving 11 bases between them. There are 14 residues in the CDR3. The CDR3 DNA reads TGTGCCATCAGTGAGTCGACCGCTCAAGACGAGCAGTACTTC. Its translation: CAISESTAQDEQYF.

CDR3 amino acids: CSASDMRSRASTDTQYF. In DNA form, the CDR3 reads TGCAGTGCTAGTGATATGCGGTCGAGGGCAAGCACAGATACGCAGTATTTT. This rearrangement joins TRBV20-1 to TRBJ2-3, with D possibly being TRBD2 (5 bases). Germline-derived CDR1 and CDR2 are DFQATT and SNEGSKA (reference sequence). This CDR3 is built from 17 residues. Deletions cut 3 bases from V and 0 bases from J, with 19 bases between.

This chain connects TRBV28 to TRBJ2-1; D not resolved. Per germline, CDR1 MDHEN and CDR2 SYDVKM. This CDR3 spans 16 amino acids. The V end lost 10 bases, the J end lost 0 bases, and 19 bases lay between the germline ends. The CDR3 DNA is TGTGCCATGGGCCCCGGGCGGTTAGTCTCCTACAATGAGCAGTTCTTC. This gives the protein CAMGPGRLVSYNEQFF. Full variable domain (remainder filled in from reference TRBV28 and TRBJ2-1): DVKVTQSSRYLVKRTGEKVFLECVQDMDHENMFWYRQDPGLGLRLIYFSYDVKMKEKGDIPEGYSVSREKKERFSLILESASTNQTSMYLCAMGPGRLVSYNEQFFGPGTRLTVL.

This clonotype was counted ten times or more. The chain couples TRBV11-2 to TRBJ1-1, with 7 bases matching TRBD1. Germline lookup yields CDR1 SGHAT and CDR2 FQNNGV. Trimming cost V 5 bases and J 1 base; bases outside gene matches: 7. The CDR3 is 15 amino acids. The CDR3 region has the DNA TGTGCCAGCAGCCACCGGACAGGTGGGAACACTGAAGCTTTCTTT. Its protein product is CASSHRTGGNTEAFF.

In its sample, this clonotype was seen many times. The chain couples TRBV11-2 to TRBJ2-1; 13 nucleotides align to TRBD2. The CDR3 extends over 20 amino acids. Germline loops: CDR1 SGHAT, CDR2 FQNNGV. With V trimmed by 1 base and J by 0 bases, 9 bases remained unmatched. The CDR3 here is CASSLGLAGGLLSSYNEQFF. The CDR3 DNA sequence: TGTGCCAGCAGCTTAGGACTAGCGGGAGGCCTTCTAAGCTCCTACAATGAGCAGTTCTTC.

This clonotype has a count of ten or more. V usage is TRBV20-1 and J usage is TRBJ2-3; 9 bases are a match to TRBD1. This CDR3 region has 15 residues. V lost 5 bases, J lost 2 bases, and 8 bases stayed unmatched. Germline loops: CDR1 DFQATT, CDR2 SNEGSKA (reference sequence). The DNA of the CDR3 is TGCAGTGCTGCACCGGGACAGGGCAACACAGATACGCAGTATTTT. As protein: CSAAPGQGNTDTQYF.

This clonotype was seen at least ten times. The chain links TRBV20-1 to TRBJ2-1, with 9 bases identical to TRBD2. The CDR3 runs 17 residues. V lost 7 bases to trimming and J lost 5 bases; unmatched junction nucleotides: 18. From germline, CDR1 is DFQATT and CDR2 SNEGSKA (reference sequence). The DNA for the CDR3 is TGCAGTGTCGTAGTAGCGGGAGACGCCCTTTGGAACAATGAGCAGTTCTTC. Amino acid sequence: CSVVVAGDALWNNEQFF.

The chain is built from TRBV5-1 and TRBJ1-6; TRBD1 matches at 9 bases. The CDR3 runs to 15 residues. CDR1 is SGHRS, CDR2 YFSETQ, per germline. V was pared by 4 bases and J by 9 bases, with 8 bases of the junction left unmatched. DNA of the CDR3: TGCGCCAGCAGCGTGGGACAGGGAACCGCTTCACCCCTCCACTTT. Translated: CASSVGQGTASPLHF.

The chain carries TRBV5-1 and TRBJ2-1, with 9 bases identical to TRBD2. Looked up from germline, CDR1 is SGHRS and CDR2 is YFSETQ. J lost 5 bases, V lost 0 bases, and 12 bases had no gene match. This CDR3 has 18 amino acids. Here the CDR3 reads CASSLALSPSGNHNEQFF. The DNA of the CDR3 is TGCGCCAGCAGCTTGGCCCTTTCCCCTAGCGGGAACCACAATGAGCAGTTCTTC.

There are a few counts of this clonotype. The J gene is TRBJ2-7, the V gene TRBV12-3 or TRBV12-4, with TRBD1 matching 7 bases. Losses at the gene ends were 2 bases for V and 3 bases for J; bases not matched to a gene: 7. CDR3 size: 15 residues. In nucleotides, the CDR3 is TGTGCCAGCAGTTTAACCGTTCACAGGGGCTACGAGCAGTACTTC. Amino acid sequence: CASSLTVHRGYEQYF.

Many counts were recorded for this clonotype. DNA for the CDR3: TGTGCCAGCAGTTTCCGGGTGAACACTGAAGCTTTCTTT. This translates into CASSFRVNTEAFF. This sequence joins TRBV12-3 or TRBV12-4 and TRBJ1-1, with no clear D. Trimming removed 3 bases from V and 0 bases from J, with 5 bases in between. CDR3 length: 13 amino acids.

This clonotype was observed a handful of times. The V and J genes are TRBV4-1 and TRBJ2-1, with 9 bases fitting TRBD2. The V and J ends lost 3 bases and 6 bases, in that order; junction bases with no gene match: 15. Germline V gives CDR1 MGHRA, CDR2 YSYEKL. CDR3 length: 18 amino acids. The CDR3 region has the DNA TGCGCCAGCAGCCATCAATCTAGCGGGGCACCAGGAATCAATGAGCAGTTCTTC. Translating it yields CASSHQSSGAPGINEQFF.

Points on this clonotype: The junction differs from germline at one of its ends, possibly a read error. This chain uses TRBV5-1 with TRBJ2-1; D unresolved. The length of the CDR3 is 13 residues. The germline V gene has CDR1 SGHRS and CDR2 YFSETQ. The CDR3 here is CTSSYTAPNEQFF. CDR3 in DNA: TGCACCAGCAGCTATACGGCGCCGAATGAGCAGTTCTTC. The full variable domain, its missing parts supplied by reference TRBV5-1 and TRBJ2-1, is KAGVTQTPRYLIKTRGQQVTLSCSPISGHRSVSWYQQTPGQGLQFLFEYFSETQRNKGNFPGRFSGRQFSNSRSEMNVSTLELGDSALYLCTSSYTAPNEQFFGPGTRLTVL.

The sample holds many counts of this clonotype. This chain connects TRBV28 to TRBJ2-7; D tentatively fits TRBD1 or TRBD2 (5 bases each). Germline V gene data show CDR1 as MDHEN and CDR2 as SYDVKM. CDR3 length equals 15 residues. V was trimmed by 4 bases and J by 4 bases, leaving 17 bases between them. CDR3 DNA: TGTGCCAGCAGTTCCCCACCGGGACCGGTTTACGAGCAGTACTTC. Translating it yields CASSSPPGPVYEQYF.

In this sample, this clonotype turned up many times. The chain is built from TRBV29-1 and TRBJ2-1, with D possibly matching TRBD2 (6 bases). This CDR3 is 17 amino acids long. V was clipped by 7 bases and J by 3 bases, with 25 bases between them. Germline CDR1 and CDR2: SQVTM and ANQGSEA. In DNA, the CDR3 is TGCAGCGCGGTCGGGACTGAGATTGAGAGATACTACAATGAGCAGTTCTTC. It yields the protein CSAVGTEIERYYNEQFF.